This record looks at one TCR beta chain sequence and its context. Its antigen is as yet unknown. There are 14 residues in the CDR3. From germline, CDR1 is SEHNR and CDR2 FQNEAQ (reference sequence). The V and J ends lost 0 bases and 2 bases respectively, with 8 bases between them. These data come from a study of cytomegalovirus exposure and HLA in healthy donors. Study as a whole: Among about 179 million T cells, an earlier analysis found about 110 million unique TCR beta sequences.

The PCR had 60 Vbeta and 13 Jbeta primers. Clones were read by immunoSEQ multiplex PCR, and TCRdb kept only the in-frame ones, dropping some. Of 150,000 to 200,000 clones in the sample, roughly 80% are singletons; the top ten hold 1% to 1.5%. Study-wide findings and caveats: The study put some 160 TCR beta chains on its list as cytomegalovirus-associated.

The rearrangement joins TRBV7-9 to TRBJ2-7; the D gene is possibly TRBD1 (5 bases). The source is a man in his fifties in good health and CMV-seropositive. Sequenced sample: PBMCs. The CDR3 is CASSLAGVPYEQYF. The CDR3 DNA sequence: TGTGCCAGCAGCTTAGCAGGGGTGCCCTACGAGCAGTACTTC.